A selection of T cell receptor beta chains follows, all from one sample in a study of tumor-infiltrating lymphocytes in primary liver carcinoma. Via MiXCR, TCRdb re-called the multiplex PCR reads, giving one row per CDR3 protein. The top ten clones hold about 25% of a sample with roughly 50,000 distinct CDR3 sequences, about 68% of them seen once. What was sequenced was liver tumor tissue from sampling region 2. The receptors were sampled from a middle-aged man with primary liver carcinoma and hepatitis B virus infection. CDR3s include the opening cysteine and the closing phenylalanine or tryptophan. A D gene is named only where the DNA matches it firmly. Clone size, where shown, is once, few, many, or a class for clones that have expanded.

V gene,D gene,J gene,clone size,CDR3 protein,CDR3 DNA
TRBV11-2,NA,TRBJ2-6,medium-sized,CASSNGLSGANVLTF,TGTGCCAGCAGCAATGGACTCTCTGGGGCCAACGTCCTGACTTTC
TRBV14,NA,TRBJ2-7,NA,CASSLRSGSCEHYF,TGTGCCAGCAGCCTTCGGAGCGGGTCCTGCGAGCATTACTTC
TRBV12-3/TRBV12-4,NA,TRBJ2-3,NA,CTSGALQRTDTQYF,TGTACCAGCGGAGCCCTACAACGCACAGATACGCAGTATTTT
TRBV28,NA,TRBJ2-7,NA,CARSPTGLSYEQYF,TGTGCCAGGAGCCCGACAGGTTTGTCGTACGAGCAGTACTTC
TRBV12-3/TRBV12-4,NA,TRBJ1-5,NA,CASSLRNQPPHF,TGTGCCAGCAGTCTTAGGAATCAGCCCCCGCATTTT
TRBV11-2,NA,TRBJ1-1,medium-sized,CASSLIPPGGGTEAFF,TGTGCCAGCAGCTTAATCCCCCCCGGGGGCGGCACTGAAGCTTTCTTT
TRBV6-6,NA,TRBJ1-1,NA,CASNYSGEAFF,TGTGCCAGCAACTACTCTGGTGAAGCTTTCTTT
TRBV6-5,TRBD1,TRBJ1-2,NA,CASSREQGVSHGYTF,TGTGCCAGCAGTCGCGAACAGGGGGTTAGCCATGGATACACCTTC
TRBV4-1,NA,TRBJ1-2,medium-sized,CASSLTQGIEGYTF,TGCGCCAGCAGCCTAACCCAGGGGATTGAGGGCTACACCTTC
TRBV4-1,TRBD1,TRBJ2-7,NA,CANSLYGQGHERYF,TGCGCCAACAGCCTCTACGGACAGGGCCACGAGCGGTACTTC
TRBV11-2,TRBD2,TRBJ2-2,medium-sized,CASSFTGGVGTGELFF,TGTGCCAGCAGCTTCACGGGGGGGGTAGGGACCGGGGAGCTGTTTTTT
TRBV11-2,TRBD2,TRBJ2-1,NA,CTSSLGWGLARDYNEQFF,TGTACCAGCAGCTTGGGATGGGGACTAGCGCGAGACTACAATGAGCAGTTCTTT
TRBV4-1,NA,TRBJ2-5,NA,CASSQSNRAQETQYF,TGCGCCAGCAGCCAGTCCAACAGGGCCCAAGAGACCCAGTACTTC
TRBV13,NA,TRBJ2-1,many,CASSTTGGGSYNEQFF,TGTGCCAGCAGCACGACTGGGGGCGGCTCCTACAATGAGCAGTTCTTC
TRBV6-1,NA,TRBJ2-6,NA,CASSEWGFGANVLTF,TGTGCCAGCAGTGAATGGGGGTTCGGGGCCAACGTCCTGACTTTC
TRBV6-5,NA,TRBJ2-6,NA,CASSLWAGMKHGANVLTF,TGTGCCAGCAGTCTTTGGGCAGGGATGAAACATGGGGCCAACGTCCTAACTTTC
TRBV18,NA,TRBJ2-7,many,CASSLDGGASDEQYF,TGTGCCAGCTCACTTGACGGAGGGGCTAGCGACGAGCAGTACTTC
TRBV7-9,NA,TRBJ2-2,NA,CASSFGGATTGELFF,TGTGCCAGTAGCTTTGGCGGGGCTACTACCGGGGAGCTGTTTTTT
TRBV6-2/TRBV6-3,NA,TRBJ2-2,NA,CTSSYGGGTGELFF,TGTACCAGCAGTTACGGGGGAGGTACCGGGGAGCTGTTTTTT
TRBV29-1,NA,TRBJ2-7,NA,CSVEKGDEQYF,TGCAGCGTTGAAAAAGGGGATGAGCAGTACTTC
TRBV12-3/TRBV12-4,NA,TRBJ1-6,once,CASRLDRAYKSPLHF,TGTGCCAGCAGACTCGATAGGGCCTATAAATCACCCCTCCACTTT
TRBV7-9,NA,TRBJ2-7,many,CASIGETSYEQYF,TGTGCCAGCATAGGGGAAACCTCCTACGAGCAGTACTTC
TRBV4-1,NA,TRBJ1-3,NA,CASSQAVRGMLRTGNTIYF,TGCGCCAGCAGCCAGGCCGTAAGGGGAATGCTACGGACTGGAAACACCATATATTTT
TRBV11-2,NA,TRBJ2-5,NA,CASNLAQAETQYF,TGTGCCAGCAACTTAGCGCAGGCTGAGACCCAGTACTTC
TRBV12-3/TRBV12-4,NA,TRBJ2-3,NA,CVISSLSVSATDTQYF,TGTGTCATCAGTTCCTTAAGCGTGAGCGCTACAGATACGCAGTATTTT
TRBV4-2,TRBD2,TRBJ2-7,NA,CVSSQTVGGTYGHYF,TGTGTCAGCAGCCAAACAGTGGGAGGGACCTACGGGCACTACTTC
TRBV6-6,NA,TRBJ1-1,medium-sized,CASSYSIATTEAFF,TGTGCCAGCAGTTACTCGATTGCGACCACTGAAGCTTTCTTT
TRBV5-6,TRBD2,TRBJ2-3,NA,CASSSTLRTPHSGRGRGTDTQYF,TGTGCCAGCAGCTCCACCCTCCGGACACCTCACAGCGGGAGGGGTAGGGGCACAGATACGCAGTATTTT
TRBV5-4,NA,TRBJ2-1,NA,CACSHPSNRDNEQFF,TGTGCCTGCAGTCACCCTTCAAACAGGGACAATGAGCAGTTCTTC
TRBV12-5,NA,TRBJ1-1,NA,CASGLGLGDAFF,TGTGCTAGTGGTTTAGGACTGGGCGATGCTTTCTTT